This T cell receptor beta chain was obtained from a study of spatial heterogeneity in lung cancer. As for the study in general: TCR and UMI combinations that were unique each appeared, on average, more than ten times in raw reads.

The table lists this clonotype with a few counts. The V end was cut by 2 bases, the J end by 7 bases, with 9 bases between. Germline CDR1 and CDR2: MNHEY and SVGAGI. The CDR3 is made up of 13 amino acids. Time point specified: sample taken at primary tumor resection. Tumor, nontumor lung or frozen PBMC supplied whole RNA that was sequenced unsorted. The 55 to 90 donors had untreated early-stage non-small cell lung cancer. Every molecule of TCR cDNA had its own unique molecular identifier. MiXCR was run by TCRdb on the 5' RACE reads, yielding one entry per CDR3 protein. Of 77,000 or so distinct CDR3 sequences listed, approximately 20% are singletons.

J is TRBJ2-1 and V is TRBV6-5; D is undetermined. The source was PBMCs, collected at surgery. The TCR sequence derives from a male donor with early-stage non-small cell lung cancer. The CDR3 DNA follows: TGTGCCAGCAGTTACGTGCAATCGAATGAGCAGTTCTTC. It encodes CASSYVQSNEQFF.